This T cell receptor (beta chain) was obtained from a study of T cell clonotyping in hematopoietic cell transplantation. Study-wide background: Recipient samples before transplant were obtained post-cytoreduction. Study findings and constraints: After transplant, recipient diversity fell while pathologically expanded clonotypes grew through day 180.

Specified time point: recipient sample about 28 days before transplant, after cytoreduction. Samples: about 28 days before transplant, then days 30, 100 and 180 after. As for this clone: Its matching antigen is unknown.

TCRdb's table, derived via immunoSEQ multiplex PCR, lists solely in-frame clones and lacks some. In the table there are roughly 30,000 clones, around three quarters of which are singletons. V was trimmed by 5 bases and J by 5 bases, leaving 12 bases between them. The germline gives CDR1 SNHLY, CDR2 FYNNEI. The CDR3 runs to 13 residues. This sequence originates from a woman aged 30 to 39 with chronic myeloid leukemia. Some clones in this sample may be carry-over from other donors' samples. The source was peripheral blood mononuclear cells, collected before stem cell transplant. The chain has TRBV2 and TRBJ1-2; the D is unclear. In nucleotides, the CDR3 is TGTGCCAGCAGTTCGCTGGACGTTTATGGCTACACCTTC. Amino acids: CASSSLDVYGYTF.